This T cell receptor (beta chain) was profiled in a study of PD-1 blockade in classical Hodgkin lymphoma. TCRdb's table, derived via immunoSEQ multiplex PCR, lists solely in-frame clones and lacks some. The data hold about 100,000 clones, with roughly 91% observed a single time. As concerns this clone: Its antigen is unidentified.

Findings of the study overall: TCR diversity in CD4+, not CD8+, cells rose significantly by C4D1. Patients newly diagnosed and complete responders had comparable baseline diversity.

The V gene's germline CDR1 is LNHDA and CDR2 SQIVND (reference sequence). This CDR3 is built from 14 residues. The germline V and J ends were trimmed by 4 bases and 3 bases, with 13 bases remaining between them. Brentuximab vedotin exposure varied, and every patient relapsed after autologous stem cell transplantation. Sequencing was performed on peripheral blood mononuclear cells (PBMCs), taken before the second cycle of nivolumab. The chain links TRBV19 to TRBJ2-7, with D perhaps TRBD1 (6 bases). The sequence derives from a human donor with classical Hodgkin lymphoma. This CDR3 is CASSKGQIFYEQYF. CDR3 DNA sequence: TGTGCCAGTAGTAAAGGACAGATCTTCTACGAGCAGTACTTC.